This T cell receptor beta chain was recorded in a study of blood T cell repertoires in COVID-19. About the research overall: Sites in the United States, Italy and Spain provided acute and convalescent COVID-19 samples. PBMCs, B-cell-depleted T cells, or T cells were the source of the cDNA or gDNA that made up the material.

As handled by the study authors: Nucleated cell counts were estimated from reference gene primer amplification. Some clones are missing from TCRdb's copy, which holds only in-frame ones; the method was immunoSEQ multiplex PCR. V and J calls and clone size are as listed in that table; D and trimming were resolved from the DNA. The sample consists of hundreds of thousands of clones, just under 90% of them appearing once. Germline-derived CDR1 and CDR2 are SGDLS and YYNGEE. This CDR3 contains 16 residues. After removal of 3 bases from V and 7 bases from J, the junction contained 9 bases not matched to a gene.

The sequenced sample was peripheral blood. This sequence was found in a young woman with acute or convalescent COVID-19. The chain couples TRBV9 to TRBJ2-2; 10 positions match TRBD2. Here the CDR3 reads CASSARWTSGDGELFF. The CDR3 nucleotides read TGTGCCAGCAGCGCCCGATGGACTAGCGGAGACGGGGAGCTGTTTTTT.